The 32 T cell receptor beta chains in this list originate from one sample, sequenced in a study of blood T cell repertoires in COVID-19 (dated by TCRdb to the early 2020s). The library came from the immunoSEQ multiplex PCR assay. TCRdb retrieved this table from immuneACCESS and kept in-frame rearrangements only. Not all clones are present; in checked studies, unresolved V genes account for under half, and no reason is known for the remainder. This sample gives about 110,000 clones in total; over 80% of them show up just once. About 1% of the sample belongs to the ten largest clones. The sequenced material came from peripheral blood. Source of these receptors: a human donor in a cohort sampled during active COVID-19.

This clone is a singleton in its sample. V is TRBV5-4 and J is TRBJ1-3; tentatively, D is TRBD1 (6 bases). The CDR3 covers 16 residues. Germline V lookup: CDR1 SGHNT, CDR2 YYREEE (reference sequence). The germline V and J ends were trimmed by 2 bases and 7 bases, with 19 bases remaining between them. CDR3 amino acids: CASSFSGGAIGNTIYF. In DNA form, the CDR3 reads TGTGCCAGCAGCTTCTCGGGGGGGGCAATTGGTAACACCATATATTTT.

This chain joins TRBV10-3 and TRBJ1-1, with 8 positions matching TRBD1. CDR3 length: 13 residues. CDR1 is ENHRY, CDR2 SYGVKD, per germline. The J segment lost 0 bases and the V segment lost 6 bases, leaving 0 bases of the junction unmatched. The CDR3 spells CAIRDRVNTEAFF. The CDR3 coding sequence is TGTGCCATCAGGGACAGGGTGAACACTGAAGCTTTCTTT.

This rearrangement joins TRBV25-1 to TRBJ1-1; possible D gene TRBD1, 6 bases. Germline V gives CDR1 MGHDK, CDR2 SYGVNS. The CDR3 totals 15 residues. V was clipped by 3 bases and J by 2 bases, with 13 bases between them. The CDR3, as DNA: TGTGCCAGCAGTGATTCCACAGGGACCAACACTGAAGCTTTCTTT. It codes for CASSDSTGTNTEAFF.

The chain carries TRBV6-2 or TRBV6-3 and TRBJ2-1, with D possibly matching TRBD2 (5 bases). Between the trimmed V and J ends, which lost 0 bases and 4 bases, there was a span of 19 bases. This CDR3 region has 18 residues. Germline CDR1 is MNHEY and CDR2 is SVGEGT. The CDR3 sequence is CASSYSRRMTTLYNEQFF. CDR3 sequence (DNA): TGTGCCAGCAGTTACTCCCGGCGTATGACTACCTTGTACAATGAGCAGTTCTTC.

The V gene is TRBV7-3, the J gene TRBJ2-2, with 7 bases identical to TRBD2. CDR3 size: 16 residues. Germline CDR1 is SGHTA and CDR2 is FQGTGA. V dropped 8 bases and J dropped 4; count of bases not matched to a gene: 13. The CDR3 loop is CASSPWGGSGTGELFF. The CDR3 DNA sequence: TGTGCCAGCTCCCCCTGGGGGGGGTCGGGCACCGGGGAGCTGTTTTTT.

The chain combines TRBV5-4 with TRBJ2-7; 8 bases match TRBD1. The V segment lost 4 bases and the J segment 3 bases; nucleotides outside the gene matches: 6. Germline-derived CDR1 and CDR2 are SGHNT and YYREEE (reference sequence). The CDR3 extends over 14 amino acids. CDR3 DNA: TGTGCCAGCAGCCGGGACAGGCTCCTCTACGAGCAGTACTTC. The encoded protein is CASSRDRLLYEQYF.

The rearrangement uses TRBV28 and TRBJ1-2; TRBD1 agrees at 9 bases. Germline loops: CDR1 MDHEN, CDR2 SYDVKM. The CDR3 contains 13 residues. J was trimmed by 2 bases and V by 5 bases; bases with no gene match: 0. The CDR3 region is CASSDRGNYGYTF. The CDR3 bases are TGTGCCAGCAGTGACAGGGGGAACTATGGCTACACCTTC.

The chain has TRBV19 and TRBJ1-1; 11 bases map to TRBD1. CDR1 and CDR2 from the germline V gene are LNHDA and SQIVND (reference sequence). This CDR3 is 16 amino acids long. The V segment lost 7 bases and the J segment 1 base; nucleotides outside the gene matches: 8. CDR3 nucleotides: TGTGCCAGTACCCTGGACAGGGGGCGAGGGAACACTGAAGCTTTCTTT. This gives the protein CASTLDRGRGNTEAFF. The variable domain in full, completed from reference TRBV19 and TRBJ1-1, reads DGGITQSPKYLFRKEGQNVTLSCEQNLNHDAMYWYRQDPGQGLRLIYYSQIVNDFQKGDIAEGYSVSREKKESFPLTVTSAQKNPTAFYLCASTLDRGRGNTEAFFGQGTRLTVV.

The rearrangement joins TRBV28 to TRBJ2-7; TRBD2 is a possible D gene (6 bases). Per the germline V gene, CDR1 is MDHEN and CDR2 is SYDVKM. The CDR3 runs to 14 residues. The ends were cut back, 7 bases at V and 7 bases at J, with 20 bases in the middle. The CDR3 spells CASTLLRGAGEQYF. DNA for the CDR3: TGTGCCAGCACCCTTTTGCGGGGCGCGGGGGAGCAGTACTTC.

This clone appeared a few times. J is TRBJ2-1 and V is TRBV5-1, with 8 bases lining up with TRBD2. Germline V gene sequence: CDR1 SGHRS, CDR2 YFSETQ. The junction had 1 base not matched to a gene; V was cut back by 3 bases and J by 2 bases. This CDR3 spans 14 amino acids. CDR3 sequence: CASSSGLAYNEQFF. CDR3 in DNA: TGCGCCAGCAGCTCGGGACTAGCCTACAATGAGCAGTTCTTC. Together with reference TRBV5-1 and TRBJ2-1, the CDR3 gives the full variable domain: KAGVTQTPRYLIKTRGQQVTLSCSPISGHRSVSWYQQTPGQGLQFLFEYFSETQRNKGNFPGRFSGRQFSNSRSEMNVSTLELGDSALYLCASSSGLAYNEQFFGPGTRLTVL.

V usage is TRBV27 and J usage is TRBJ2-1, with D uncertain. V was clipped by 0 bases and J by 4 bases, with 10 bases between them. CDR3 length: 15 residues. Germline V gives CDR1 MNHEY, CDR2 SMNVEV (reference sequence). This CDR3 reads CASSLSGASYNEQFF. As DNA, the CDR3 is TGTGCCAGCAGTTTATCGGGCGCGTCTTACAATGAGCAGTTCTTC.

The chain combines TRBV9 with TRBJ1-1, with 9 bases lining up with TRBD1. Germline V lookup: CDR1 SGDLS, CDR2 YYNGEE. This CDR3 has 13 residues. Losses at the gene ends were 4 bases for V and 11 bases for J; bases not matched to a gene: 9. CDR3 residues: CASSRGQGVKAFF. The CDR3 DNA is TGTGCCAGCAGCCGGGGACAGGGTGTTAAGGCTTTCTTT.

This clone was recorded once. This rearrangement joins TRBV19 to TRBJ1-1; D call uncertain. The germline CDR1 and CDR2 sequences are LNHDA and SQIVND (reference sequence). Deletions cut 5 bases from V and 5 bases from J, with 12 bases between. The CDR3 length is 13 residues. The CDR3 spells CASSRVPKTEAFF. CDR3 sequence (DNA): TGTGCCAGTAGTCGGGTACCGAAGACTGAAGCTTTCTTT.

This rearrangement joins TRBV7-2 to TRBJ2-2, with D possibly being TRBD1 (6 bases). Germline lookup yields CDR1 SGHTA and CDR2 FQGNSA. Trimming removed 8 bases from V and 5 bases from J, with 15 bases in between. This CDR3 is built from 14 residues. The CDR3 nucleotides read TGTGCCAGCTTAAACACAGGGCGAACCGGGGAGCTGTTTTTT. Translating it yields CASLNTGRTGELFF.

The chain employs TRBV5-1 and TRBJ1-1; 8 bases fit TRBD1. With V trimmed by 3 bases and J by 4 bases, 5 bases remained unmatched. The germline V gene encodes CDR1 SGHRS and CDR2 YFSETQ. CDR3 length: 14 residues. The CDR3 is CASSSPQGVTEAFF. The CDR3 DNA reads as TGCGCCAGCAGCTCACCACAGGGGGTCACTGAAGCTTTCTTT.

The CDR3, as DNA: TGTGCCAGCAGCCCTAGTCCCGGGACAGGGTCAACTAATGAAAAACTGTTTTTT. Translation: CASSPSPGTGSTNEKLFF. The genes are TRBV7-2 and TRBJ1-4; 9 bases map to TRBD1. Losses at the gene ends were 5 bases for V and 0 bases for J; bases not matched to a gene: 10. The germline CDR1 and CDR2 sequences are SGHTA and FQGNSA. CDR3 length: 18 amino acids.

This clone was observed a single time. In the same sample, other DNA sequences code for this CDR3. V gene TRBV19 combines with J gene TRBJ1-2; 7 nucleotides line up with TRBD1. The CDR3 covers 13 residues. With V trimmed by 6 bases and J by 4 bases, 5 bases remained unmatched. Per the germline V gene, CDR1 is LNHDA and CDR2 is SQIVND (reference sequence). CDR3 residues: CASSRQGTYGYTF. The CDR3 DNA reads as TGTGCCAGTAGCCGACAGGGCACCTATGGCTACACCTTC.

The V and J genes are TRBV11-2 and TRBJ1-2; D is unresolved. Germline CDR1 reads SGHAT; CDR2 reads FQNNGV. The V and J ends lost 1 base and 8 bases respectively, with 8 bases between them. This CDR3 spans 12 amino acids. The CDR3 region has the DNA TGTGCCAGCAGCTTAGTTGGGAGAGGCTACACCTTC. Amino acid sequence: CASSLVGRGYTF.

The chain links TRBV29-1 to TRBJ2-1; D uncertain. Looked up from germline, CDR1 is SQVTM and CDR2 is ANQGSEA. CDR3 length equals 15 residues. Trimming stripped 2 bases from V and 5 bases from J, with 16 bases between. The CDR3, as DNA: TGCAGCGTTGAAATCGAGTTTTCCCCCCACAATGAGCAGTTCTTC. This gives the protein CSVEIEFSPHNEQFF.

The chain joins TRBV5-1 to TRBJ2-1, with 9 positions matching TRBD2. Germline trimming cut 0 bases from V and 4 bases from J; bases unmatched to any gene: 2. Germline CDR1 SGHRS, CDR2 YFSETQ. The CDR3 is 15 residues long. The CDR3 sequence is CASSLGLADYNEQFF. The CDR3 bases are TGCGCCAGCAGCTTGGGACTAGCGGATTACAATGAGCAGTTCTTC.

In this sample, this clone turned up once. The chain uses TRBV13 and TRBJ2-3, with 9 bases identical to TRBD2. This CDR3 has 15 residues. The V gene end was trimmed by 3 bases and the J gene end by 3 bases; junction bases not matched to a gene: 4. Germline CDR1 reads PRHDT; CDR2 reads FYEKMQ (reference sequence). CDR3 sequence: CASSLRGGQTDTQYF. In DNA form, the CDR3 reads TGTGCCAGCAGCTTGCGGGGGGGCCAAACAGATACGCAGTATTTT.

The chain recombines TRBV15 with TRBJ1-2; a possible D gene is TRBD1 (5 bases). Germline V gene data show CDR1 as LNHNV and CDR2 as YYDKDF (reference sequence). This CDR3 is built from 14 residues. The ends were cut back, 1 base at V and 5 bases at J, with 11 bases in the middle. Here the CDR3 reads CATSRVGGDYGYTF. The CDR3 coding sequence is TGTGCCACCAGCAGAGTTGGGGGGGATTATGGCTACACCTTC.

The chain joins TRBV20-1 to TRBJ1-2, with D hard to call. Germline loops: CDR1 DFQATT, CDR2 SNEGSKA (reference sequence). This CDR3 has 10 amino acids. V was trimmed by 5 bases and J by 6 bases, leaving 7 bases between them. The CDR3 reads CSAVGDGYTF. The CDR3 DNA reads as TGCAGTGCTGTAGGAGATGGCTACACCTTC.

V gene TRBV24-1 combines with J gene TRBJ1-2; 7 bases line up with TRBD1. Germline V gene sequence: CDR1 KGHDR, CDR2 SFDVKD. The CDR3 runs to 16 residues. The trim removed 4 bases at V and 7 bases at J, leaving 14 bases unmatched. The CDR3 loop reads CATSDPKTGTTGGYTF. CDR3 sequence (DNA): TGTGCCACCAGTGACCCAAAGACAGGGACCACGGGTGGCTACACCTTC.

The chain has TRBV11-3 and TRBJ2-7; D is perhaps TRBD1 (5 bases). V was clipped by 5 bases and J by 6 bases, with 14 bases between them. The V gene's germline CDR1 is SGHNT and CDR2 YENEEA. The CDR3 sequence is 13 residues long. CDR3 sequence: CASSPPPGFEQYF. The CDR3 DNA reads as TGTGCCAGCAGCCCTCCCCCAGGGTTCGAGCAGTACTTC.

V is TRBV29-1 and J is TRBJ2-3; the match to TRBD1 covers 8 bases. This CDR3 comprises 14 residues. Trimming cost V 8 bases and J 4 bases; bases outside gene matches: 11. Germline V gene sequence: CDR1 SQVTM, CDR2 ANQGSEA. CDR3 coding DNA: TGCAGCCCATTTGCGGACAGGGCCCCAGATACGCAGTATTTT. This encodes CSPFADRAPDTQYF.

This chain joins TRBV19 and TRBJ1-1; D is perhaps TRBD1 (5 bases). Germline V gene sequence: CDR1 LNHDA, CDR2 SQIVND (reference sequence). V was trimmed by 0 bases and J by 1 base, leaving 6 bases between them. The CDR3 length is 14 residues. CDR3 DNA sequence: TGTGCCAGTAGTATAGACAGGGCGAACACTGAAGCTTTCTTT. Translating gives CASSIDRANTEAFF.

The chain couples TRBV11-2 to TRBJ1-2, with D unresolved. Trimming took 5 bases from V and 2 from J, leaving 18 bases between them. CDR3 size: 16 residues. Germline V gene lookup returns CDR1 SGHAT and CDR2 FQNNGV. The CDR3 DNA reads as TGTGCCAGCAGCCGGGCCCCTAGCAGAAAGAACTATGGCTACACCTTC. Translating it yields CASSRAPSRKNYGYTF.

The rearrangement links TRBV5-1 to TRBJ1-4, with 9 bases matching TRBD1. The germline CDR1 and CDR2 sequences are SGHRS and YFSETQ. The junction had 0 bases not matched to a gene; V was cut back by 0 bases and J by 6 bases. The CDR3 is made up of 14 amino acids. DNA for the CDR3: TGCGCCAGCAGCTTGGGGACAGGGGATGAAAAACTGTTTTTT. Amino acids: CASSLGTGDEKLFF.

This sequence joins TRBV2 and TRBJ2-2; D is ambiguous. This CDR3 comprises 16 residues. From germline, CDR1 is SNHLY and CDR2 FYNNEI. Deletions cut 2 bases from V and 1 base from J, with 11 bases between. Written as DNA, the CDR3 is TGTGCCAGCAGTGAAAACCAGGCTAAGAACACCGGGGAGCTGTTTTTT. Translating gives CASSENQAKNTGELFF.

The chain uses TRBV6-5 and TRBJ2-7; TRBD2 matches at 7 bases. With V trimmed by 10 bases and J by 0 bases, 12 bases remained unmatched. CDR1 is MNHEY and CDR2 is SVGAGI in the germline V gene. The CDR3 runs 15 residues. CDR3 bases: TGTGCCACCCACCCTCGGCGGGGGAACTCCTACGAGCAGTACTTC. Amino acids: CATHPRRGNSYEQYF.

The J gene is TRBJ2-4, the V gene TRBV5-7; tentative D call: TRBD2 (5 bases). TRBV5-7 is an ORF for which the function is uncertain. The length of the CDR3 is 15 residues. The germline V and J ends were trimmed by 2 bases and 1 base, with 10 bases remaining between them. As DNA, the CDR3 is TGTGCCAGCAGCTTCACTCCGGGGGCCAAAAACATTCAGTACTTC. This encodes CASSFTPGAKNIQYF.